Sequencing of this TCR beta chain was carried out in a study of neurological immune-mediated disorders. TCRdb itself ran the 5' RACE reads through MiXCR, one entry per CDR3 protein. Here the sample spans about 66,000 distinct CDR3 sequences, 3.5% to 5% being singletons. The length of the CDR3 is 13 residues. V lost 2 bases and J lost 2, with 6 bases in between. In this sample, this clonotype turned up many times. This sequence was found in a man aged 25 to 40 with multiple sclerosis. The genes are TRBV12-3 or TRBV12-4 and TRBJ1-2; D perhaps matches TRBD1 (6 bases). The sequencing input was PBMCs. The CDR3: CASSLTGNYGYTF. In DNA form, the CDR3 reads TGTGCCAGCAGTTTAACAGGGAACTATGGCTACACCTTC.